Presented here are 7 T cell receptor beta chains from one specimen sequenced in a study of cytomegalovirus exposure and HLA in healthy donors. PCR was performed using 60 Vbeta and 13 Jbeta primers. The protocol was immunoSEQ multiplex PCR, while the TCRdb copy is restricted to in-frame clones and leaves out a portion. This table has 150,000 to 200,000 clones, roughly four fifths appearing once. Sequenced sample: PBMCs. These receptors were taken from a woman aged 18 to 35 in good health and CMV-seropositive.

V is TRBV30 and J is TRBJ1-3, with D perhaps TRBD1 (5 bases). Germline-derived CDR1 and CDR2 are GTSNPN and SVGIG (reference sequence). The CDR3 has 13 amino acids. V was trimmed by 5 bases and J by 4 bases, leaving 12 bases between them. The CDR3 DNA follows: TGTGCCTGGGGGGCCCCGGTAGGAAACACCATATATTTT. Translation gives CAWGAPVGNTIYF.

In its sample, this clone was seen once. This sequence joins TRBV7-2 and TRBJ2-7, with D maybe TRBD2 (5 bases). The CDR3 extends over 14 amino acids. The ends were cut back, 5 bases at V and 3 bases at J, with 14 bases in the middle. The germline V gene encodes CDR1 SGHTA and CDR2 FQGNSA. The CDR3 sequence is CASSLDTRYYEQYF. The CDR3 region has the DNA TGTGCCAGCAGCCTCGACACTAGATACTACGAGCAGTACTTC. Full variable domain (rest looked up from reference TRBV7-2 and TRBJ2-7): GAGVSQSPSNKVTEKGKDVELRCDPISGHTALYWYRQSLGQGLEFLIYFQGNSAPDKSGLPSDRFSAERTGGSVSTLTIQRTQQEDSAVYLCASSLDTRYYEQYFGPGTRLTVT.

V usage is TRBV7-2 and J usage is TRBJ1-4; 10 bases are shared with TRBD1. CDR3 size: 15 residues. Losses at the gene ends were 5 bases for V and 3 bases for J; bases not matched to a gene: 3. Looked up from germline, CDR1 is SGHTA and CDR2 is FQGNSA. The CDR3 DNA reads TGTGCCAGCAGCCGACAGGGGGCGGCTAATGAAAAACTGTTTTTT. Encoded protein: CASSRQGAANEKLFF.

The gene calls are TRBV27 and TRBJ2-7; 7 nucleotides align to TRBD2. The germline V gene has CDR1 MNHEY and CDR2 SMNVEV (reference sequence). Trimming took 3 bases from V and 3 from J; bases not matched to a gene: 8. The CDR3 sequence is 15 residues long. CDR3 region: CASSFGRGKNYEQYF. In nucleotides, the CDR3 is TGTGCCAGCAGTTTCGGGCGGGGGAAGAACTACGAGCAGTACTTC.

CDR3 bases: TGTGCCAGCAGTGAAGCGGGGTGGGACAGGGGGCGAGGGGGCTACACCTTC. Protein sequence: CASSEAGWDRGRGGYTF. The chain joins TRBV2 to TRBJ1-2; TRBD1 matches 12 bases. The V segment lost 0 bases and the J segment 8 bases; nucleotides outside the gene matches: 10. Germline CDR1 and CDR2: SNHLY and FYNNEI. The CDR3 extends over 17 amino acids. The whole variable domain, filled in from reference TRBV2 and TRBJ1-2, reads EPEVTQTPSHQVTQMGQEVILRCVPISNHLYFYWYRQILGQKVEFLVSFYNNEISEKSEIFDDQFSVERPDGSNFTLKIRSTKLEDSAMYFCASSEAGWDRGRGGYTFGSGTRLTVV.

The V and J genes are TRBV27 and TRBJ2-7, with TRBD2 as a possible D gene (5 bases). Germline V gives CDR1 MNHEY, CDR2 SMNVEV (reference sequence). V was clipped by 10 bases and J by 4 bases, with 20 bases between them. CDR3 length: 14 amino acids. CDR3 in amino acids: CATQGSPPGYEQYF. CDR3 coding DNA: TGTGCCACCCAAGGGAGTCCTCCGGGTTACGAGCAGTACTTC.

This clone was counted a single time. This chain links TRBV25-1 with TRBJ2-1; 10 bases line up with TRBD2. Germline CDR1 MGHDK, CDR2 SYGVNS. V lost 1 base to trimming and J lost 2 bases; unmatched junction nucleotides: 2. The CDR3 has 16 amino acids. The CDR3 spells CASSELGTSAYNEQFF. The CDR3 DNA is TGTGCCAGCAGTGAATTAGGGACTAGCGCCTACAATGAGCAGTTCTTC. The full variable domain, its missing parts supplied by reference TRBV25-1 and TRBJ2-1, is EADIYQTPRYLVIGTGKKITLECSQTMGHDKMYWYQQDPGMELHLIHYSYGVNSTEKGDLSSESTVSRIRTEHFPLTLESARPSHTSQYLCASSELGTSAYNEQFFGPGTRLTVL.